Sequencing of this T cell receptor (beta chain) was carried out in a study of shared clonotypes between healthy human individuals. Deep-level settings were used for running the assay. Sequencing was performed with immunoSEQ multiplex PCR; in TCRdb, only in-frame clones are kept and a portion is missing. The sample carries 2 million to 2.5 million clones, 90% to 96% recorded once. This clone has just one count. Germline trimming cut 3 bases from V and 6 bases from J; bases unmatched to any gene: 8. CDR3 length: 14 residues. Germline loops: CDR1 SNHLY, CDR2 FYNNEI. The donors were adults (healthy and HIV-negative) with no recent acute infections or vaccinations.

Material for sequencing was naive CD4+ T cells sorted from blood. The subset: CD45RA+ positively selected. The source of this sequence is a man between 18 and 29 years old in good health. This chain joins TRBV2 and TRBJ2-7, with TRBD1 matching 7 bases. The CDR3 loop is CASSEGRGNLEQYF. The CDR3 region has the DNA TGTGCCAGCAGTGAGGGCAGGGGGAATCTCGAGCAGTACTTC. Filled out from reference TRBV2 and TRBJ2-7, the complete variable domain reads EPEVTQTPSHQVTQMGQEVILRCVPISNHLYFYWYRQILGQKVEFLVSFYNNEISEKSEIFDDQFSVERPDGSNFTLKIRSTKLEDSAMYFCASSEGRGNLEQYFGPGTRLTVT.